The 23 T cell receptor beta chains below come from one sample, sequenced in a study of T cell responses to AZD1222 COVID-19 vaccine. Measured with immunoSEQ multiplex PCR; TCRdb has only the in-frame clones, and not every one. The table shows around 110,000 clones, with around 88% occurring only once. The material sequenced was peripheral blood, taken on day 0 of AZD1222 vaccination. The receptor source for this set is an adult in good health.

This clone has just one count. The J gene is TRBJ1-2, the V gene TRBV30; the D gene is possibly TRBD1 (5 bases). The CDR3 covers 13 residues. Trimming took off 0 bases at V and 4 bases at J, with 9 bases between the two ends. Germline values: CDR1 GTSNPN, CDR2 SVGIG (reference sequence). In DNA, the CDR3 is TGTGCCTGGAGTGTAACGGGGACCTATGGCTACACCTTC. It codes for CAWSVTGTYGYTF. Looking up the rest from reference TRBV30 and TRBJ1-2 gives the full variable domain: SQTIHQWPATLVQPVGSPLSLECTVEGTSNPNLYWYRQAAGRGLQLLFYSVGIGQISSEVPQNLSASRPQDRQFILSSKKLLLSDSGFYLCAWSVTGTYGYTFGSGTRLTVV.

The chain employs TRBV18 and TRBJ2-3, with D maybe TRBD1 (6 bases). The CDR3 sequence is 15 residues long. Germline assignment: CDR1 KGHSH and CDR2 LQKENI. V shed 3 bases and J shed 2 bases, with 12 bases lying between them. The CDR3 DNA follows: TGTGCCAGCTCACCCGAACAGGGTAACACAGATACGCAGTATTTT. It specifies CASSPEQGNTDTQYF.

This chain links TRBV10-2 with TRBJ2-1; TRBD1 or TRBD2 may be the D gene (5 bases each). The length of the CDR3 is 14 residues. V was clipped by 6 bases and J by 9 bases, with 18 bases between them. Germline CDR1 reads WSHSY; CDR2 reads SAAADI. As DNA, the CDR3 is TGCGCCAGCAGGGACACCGGGACGGTGAGTGAGCAGTTCTTC. Amino acid sequence: CASRDTGTVSEQFF.

The rearrangement joins TRBV5-1 to TRBJ2-7; 8 bases align to TRBD1. V was pared by 1 base and J by 6 bases, with 9 bases of the junction left unmatched. Germline assignment: CDR1 SGHRS and CDR2 YFSETQ. The CDR3 runs to 15 residues. CDR3 coding DNA: TGCGCCAGCAGCTTGTCGACAGGGGAAGTAGGCGAGCAGTACTTC. Its translation is CASSLSTGEVGEQYF.

The chain has TRBV9 and TRBJ1-1; TRBD1 aligns across 7 bases. The length of the CDR3 is 14 residues. Germline V lookup: CDR1 SGDLS, CDR2 YYNGEE. The trim removed 0 bases at V and 4 bases at J, leaving 3 bases unmatched. The CDR3 sequence is CASSVGPGGTEAFF. The DNA of the CDR3 is TGTGCCAGCAGCGTAGGGCCAGGGGGCACTGAAGCTTTCTTT.

The CDR3 protein is CASSYRPTGGTGYTF. CDR3 nucleotides: TGTGCCAGCAGTTACCGTCCGACAGGGGGCACTGGCTACACCTTC. V usage is TRBV6-5 and J usage is TRBJ1-2; 10 nucleotides align to TRBD1. The V and J ends lost 2 bases and 7 bases, in that order; junction bases with no gene match: 7. CDR1 and CDR2 from the germline V gene are MNHEY and SVGAGI. The CDR3 is 15 residues long.

The chain joins TRBV27 to TRBJ2-4; no clear D. The CDR3 extends over 16 amino acids. Trimming shortened V by 3 bases and J by 0 bases, and 12 bases separated the two germline ends. Germline loops: CDR1 MNHEY, CDR2 SMNVEV (reference sequence). The CDR3 loop reads CASSFGVGIAKNIQYF. The CDR3 DNA reads TGTGCCAGCAGTTTTGGGGTCGGAATAGCCAAAAACATTCAGTACTTC.

The rearrangement links TRBV6-5 to TRBJ1-1; D may be TRBD1 (6 bases). The CDR3 loop spans 14 amino acids. Germline V gives CDR1 MNHEY, CDR2 SVGAGI. V dropped 6 bases and J dropped 4 bases, with 15 bases sitting between them. CDR3 protein: CASRKWGAVTEAFF. For the CDR3, the DNA is TGTGCCAGCAGAAAGTGGGGGGCGGTCACTGAAGCTTTCTTT.

The J gene is TRBJ2-5, the V gene TRBV6-5, with 8 bases aligning to TRBD1. The trim removed 3 bases at V and 3 bases at J, leaving 6 bases unmatched. The CDR3 is 15 residues long. Germline values: CDR1 MNHEY, CDR2 SVGAGI. CDR3 residues: CASSYGQGWKETQYF. The CDR3, as DNA: TGTGCCAGCAGTTATGGACAGGGATGGAAAGAGACCCAGTACTTC.

This clone was recorded only once. V and J are TRBV7-2 and TRBJ1-1, with D hard to call. V dropped 5 bases and J dropped 3 bases, with 13 bases sitting between them. Germline V gene data show CDR1 as SGHTA and CDR2 as FQGNSA. The CDR3 is 14 residues long. The CDR3 sequence: CASSVQVADTEAFF. In DNA form, the CDR3 reads TGTGCCAGCAGCGTTCAGGTAGCGGACACTGAAGCTTTCTTT.

This chain connects TRBV2 to TRBJ2-7, with TRBD2 matching 7 bases. The germline gives CDR1 SNHLY, CDR2 FYNNEI. V lost 4 bases to trimming and J lost 4 bases; unmatched junction nucleotides: 7. The CDR3 spans 14 residues. Here the CDR3 DNA reads TGTGCCAGCAGTGTAGGGCAGGGAGGGTACGAGCAGTACTTC. It encodes CASSVGQGGYEQYF.

The V and J genes are TRBV24-1 and TRBJ1-5; D is possibly TRBD1 (6 bases). Germline lookup yields CDR1 KGHDR and CDR2 SFDVKD. The ends were cut back, 3 bases at V and 4 bases at J, with 18 bases in the middle. The CDR3 covers 17 residues. The CDR3 DNA sequence: TGTGCCACCAGTGATCTTACAGGGAAGGAGGAGAATCAGCCCCAGCATTTT. As protein: CATSDLTGKEENQPQHF.

This chain joins TRBV5-4 and TRBJ1-6; D is perhaps TRBD1 (5 bases). This CDR3 spans 14 amino acids. Trimming took 4 bases from V and 10 from J, leaving 15 bases between them. Germline V lookup: CDR1 SGHNT, CDR2 YYREEE (reference sequence). This chain's CDR3 is CASSPPGGQSPLHF. The CDR3 DNA sequence: TGTGCCAGCAGCCCACCCGGGGGTCAATCACCCCTCCACTTT.

The chain couples TRBV4-3 to TRBJ2-7; unclear D gene. CDR3 size: 14 residues. Germline V gene sequence: CDR1 LGHNA, CDR2 YSLEER. V was clipped by 2 bases and J by 2 bases, with 10 bases between them. This CDR3 reads CASSQSPETYEQYF. The CDR3 region has the DNA TGCGCCAGCAGCCAAAGTCCAGAGACCTACGAGCAGTACTTC.

This chain links TRBV7-9 with TRBJ1-5; 10 nucleotides align to TRBD1. The CDR3 contains 15 residues. After removal of 5 bases from V and 6 bases from J, the junction contained 7 bases not matched to a gene. Germline values: CDR1 SEHNR, CDR2 FQNEAQ (reference sequence). CDR3 DNA: TGTGCCAGCAGCATGACAGGGGGCGCGAGTCAGCCCCAGCATTTT. Translating gives CASSMTGGASQPQHF.

The CDR3 is CASSPSLRSSYNEQFF. The CDR3 nucleotides read TGTGCCAGCAGCCCCTCCCTCCGGAGCTCCTACAATGAGCAGTTCTTC. The rearrangement links TRBV7-2 to TRBJ2-1, with D hard to call. Germline assignment: CDR1 SGHTA and CDR2 FQGNSA. The CDR3 covers 16 residues. The ends were cut back, 5 bases at V and 0 bases at J, with 14 bases in the middle.

This clone was found a few times. V and J are TRBV4-2 and TRBJ1-5; D not resolved. V gave up 0 bases and J gave up 3 bases, with 3 bases separating them. Germline V gives CDR1 LGHNA, CDR2 YNFKEQ. This CDR3 region has 13 residues. The CDR3 DNA reads TGTGCCAGCAGCCAAGACGACAATCAGCCCCAGCATTTT. This translates into CASSQDDNQPQHF.

V is TRBV12-3 or TRBV12-4 and J is TRBJ1-5; D uncertain. The CDR3 loop spans 13 amino acids. Trimming cost V 6 bases and J 4 bases, with 10 bases left between them. The CDR3 nucleotides read TGTGCCAGCAGCGCTTTCCGTAATCAGCCCCAGCATTTT. Protein product: CASSAFRNQPQHF.

The chain joins TRBV5-4 to TRBJ1-2, with D possibly being TRBD1 (6 bases). This CDR3 contains 14 residues. Germline-derived CDR1 and CDR2 are SGHNT and YYREEE (reference sequence). V was cut by 2 bases and J by 3 bases, with 11 bases left in between. The CDR3 coding sequence is TGTGCCAGCAGCTTAAATCAGGGGTACTATGGCTACACCTTC. It encodes CASSLNQGYYGYTF.

This sequence joins TRBV18 and TRBJ2-2; 11 bases match TRBD1. The CDR3 totals 16 residues. From germline, CDR1 is KGHSH and CDR2 LQKENI. The V and J ends lost 1 base and 7 bases, in that order; junction bases with no gene match: 5. The CDR3 is CASSPRGQGAVGELFF. CDR3 nucleotides: TGTGCCAGCTCACCACGAGGACAGGGGGCAGTCGGGGAGCTGTTTTTT.

The J gene is TRBJ1-6, the V gene TRBV2; maybe TRBD1 (5 bases). The CDR3 loop spans 16 amino acids. Trimming cost V 6 bases and J 7 bases, with 19 bases left between them. Germline-derived CDR1 and CDR2 are SNHLY and FYNNEI. CDR3 amino acids: CASRNRAWTNNSPLHF. CDR3 in DNA: TGTGCCAGCAGAAATAGGGCCTGGACAAACAATTCACCCCTCCACTTT.

V is TRBV24-1 and J is TRBJ2-3, with unresolved D. CDR1 and CDR2 from the germline V gene are KGHDR and SFDVKD. CDR3 length: 17 amino acids. V was pared by 0 bases and J by 2 bases, with 14 bases between. The CDR3 sequence is CATSDLKGAGITDTQYF. The CDR3 DNA reads TGTGCCACCAGTGATTTGAAGGGCGCAGGTATCACAGATACGCAGTATTTT.

The genes are TRBV4-3 and TRBJ2-2; perhaps TRBD1 as D (6 bases). The CDR3 loop spans 16 amino acids. Germline V gene sequence: CDR1 LGHNA, CDR2 YSLEER. V lost 4 bases and J 8 bases, leaving 20 bases between the germline ends. The CDR3 is CASSPRAKGVRGELFF. In nucleotides, the CDR3 is TGCGCCAGCAGCCCCAGGGCGAAGGGGGTAAGAGGGGAGCTGTTTTTT.